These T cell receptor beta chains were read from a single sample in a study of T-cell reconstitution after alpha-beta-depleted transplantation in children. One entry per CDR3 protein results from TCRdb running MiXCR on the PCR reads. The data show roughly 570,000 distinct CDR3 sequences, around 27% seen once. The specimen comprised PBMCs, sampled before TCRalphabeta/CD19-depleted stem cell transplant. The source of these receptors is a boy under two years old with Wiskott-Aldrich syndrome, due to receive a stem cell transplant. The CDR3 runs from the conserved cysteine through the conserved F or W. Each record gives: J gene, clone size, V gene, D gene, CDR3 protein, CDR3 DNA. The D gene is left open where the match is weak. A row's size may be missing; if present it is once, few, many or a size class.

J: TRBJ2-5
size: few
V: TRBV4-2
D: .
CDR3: CASSQDERARETQYF
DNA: TGTGCCAGCAGCCAAGATGAGCGGGCAAGGGAGACCCAGTACTTC

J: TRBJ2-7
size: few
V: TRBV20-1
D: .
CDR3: CSARRQGAYEQYF
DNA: TGCAGTGCTAGGCGTCAGGGAGCTTACGAGCAGTACTTC

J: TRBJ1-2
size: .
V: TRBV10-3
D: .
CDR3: CAISTLLGAAFNYGYTF
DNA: TGTGCCATCAGTACCCTCCTGGGGGCAGCATTTAACTATGGCTACACCTTC

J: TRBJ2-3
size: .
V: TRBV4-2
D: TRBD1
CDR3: CASSPDRDEESTDTQYF
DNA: TGTGCCAGCAGCCCCGACAGGGATGAAGAGAGCACAGATACGCAGTATTTT

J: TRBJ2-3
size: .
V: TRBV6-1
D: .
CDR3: CASRRDNRWADTQYF
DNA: TGTGCCAGCAGGAGAGATAATCGGTGGGCAGATACGCAGTATTTT

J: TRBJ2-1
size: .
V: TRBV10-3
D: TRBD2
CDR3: CAISESMVGTSGSYGSYNEQFF
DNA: TGTGCCATCAGTGAGTCGATGGTCGGCACCAGCGGGAGTTATGGGAGCTACAATGAGCAGTTCTTC

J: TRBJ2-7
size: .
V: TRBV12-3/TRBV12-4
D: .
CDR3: CASSFFGPGGYEQYF
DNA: .

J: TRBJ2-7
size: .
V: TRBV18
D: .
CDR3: CASSPLTRTAYEQYF
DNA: TGTGCCAGCTCACCTCTAACTCGGACAGCCTACGAGCAGTACTTC

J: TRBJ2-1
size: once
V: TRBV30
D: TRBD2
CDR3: CAWVAGGPNEQFF
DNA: TGTGCCTGGGTAGCGGGAGGGCCGAATGAGCAGTTCTTC

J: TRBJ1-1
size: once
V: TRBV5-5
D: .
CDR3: CASSRLAANTEAFF
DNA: TGTGCCAGCAGTCGACTGGCGGCGAACACTGAAGCTTTCTTT

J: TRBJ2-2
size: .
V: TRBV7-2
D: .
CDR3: CASSKRGGAGELFF
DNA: TGTGCCAGCAGCAAAAGGGGGGGTGCCGGGGAGCTGTTTTTT

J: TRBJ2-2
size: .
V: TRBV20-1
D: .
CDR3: CGSQRPTGELFF
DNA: TGCGGGTCCCAAAGGCCCACCGGGGAGCTGTTTTTT

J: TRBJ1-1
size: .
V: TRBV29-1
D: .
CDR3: CSGLGRGPNTEAFF
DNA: TGCAGCGGGCTCGGCCGGGGGCCGAACACTGAAGCTTTCTTT

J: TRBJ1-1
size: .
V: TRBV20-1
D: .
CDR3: CSATVGAEAFF
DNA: TGCAGTGCTACGGTAGGCGCTGAAGCTTTCTTT

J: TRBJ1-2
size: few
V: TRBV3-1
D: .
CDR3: CASSQAKSSFYGYTF
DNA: TGTGCCAGCAGCCAAGCTAAGTCTTCTTTCTATGGCTACACCTTC

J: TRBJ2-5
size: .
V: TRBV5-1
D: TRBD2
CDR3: CASSLGIAGVGETQYF
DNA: TGCGCCAGCAGCTTGGGAATAGCGGGAGTGGGAGAGACCCAGTACTTC

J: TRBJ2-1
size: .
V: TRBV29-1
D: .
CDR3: CSVVGPGLEQFF
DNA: TGCAGCGTTGTTGGACCGGGACTCGAGCAGTTCTTC

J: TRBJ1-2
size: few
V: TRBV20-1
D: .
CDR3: CSASNRGYDYTF
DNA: TGCAGTGCTAGTAACCGGGGCTATGACTACACCTTC

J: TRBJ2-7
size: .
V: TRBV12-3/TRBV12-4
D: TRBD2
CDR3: CASSLFAGGYEQYF
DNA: TGTGCCAGCAGTTTATTCGCGGGAGGCTACGAGCAGTACTTC

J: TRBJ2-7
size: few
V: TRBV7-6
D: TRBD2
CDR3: CASSLAGGPLGYEQYF
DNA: TGTGCCAGCAGCTTAGCGGGAGGGCCACTTGGCTACGAGCAGTACTTC

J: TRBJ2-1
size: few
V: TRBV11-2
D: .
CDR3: CASSLGPGKSSYNEQFF
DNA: TGTGCCAGCAGCTTAGGGCCCGGGAAAAGCTCCTACAATGAGCAGTTCTTC

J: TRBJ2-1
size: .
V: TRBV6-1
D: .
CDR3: CASSEARGWGEQFF
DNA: TGTGCCAGCAGTGAAGCCCGGGGCTGGGGTGAGCAGTTCTTC

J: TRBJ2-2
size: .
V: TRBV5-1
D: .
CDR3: CASSFLAGRTGELFF
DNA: TGCGCCAGCAGCTTCCTGGCGGGAAGGACCGGGGAGCTGTTTTTT

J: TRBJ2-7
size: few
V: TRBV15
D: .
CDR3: CATSRPGLPTYEQYF
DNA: TGTGCCACCAGCCGCCCGGGACTGCCAACCTACGAGCAGTACTTC

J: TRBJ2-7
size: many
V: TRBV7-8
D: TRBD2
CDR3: CASSLRLAGSYEQYF
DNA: TGTGCCAGCAGCTTAAGGCTAGCGGGGAGCTACGAGCAGTACTTC

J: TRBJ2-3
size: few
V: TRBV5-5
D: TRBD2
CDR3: CASSLRLAGALSTDTQYF
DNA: TGTGCCAGCAGCTTGAGGCTAGCGGGAGCCCTGAGCACAGATACGCAGTATTTT

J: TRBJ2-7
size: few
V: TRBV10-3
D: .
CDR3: CAISESEGIAHEQYF
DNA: TGTGCCATCAGTGAGTCCGAAGGGATTGCCCACGAGCAGTACTTC

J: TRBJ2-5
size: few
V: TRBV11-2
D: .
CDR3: CASKPNRGWETQYF
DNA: TGTGCCAGCAAACCCAATAGAGGGTGGGAGACCCAGTACTTC

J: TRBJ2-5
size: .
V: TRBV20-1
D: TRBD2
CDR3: CSAGDYHLETQYF
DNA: TGCAGTGCTGGGGACTACCATCTCGAGACCCAGTACTTC

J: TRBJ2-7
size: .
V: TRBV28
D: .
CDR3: CASGKPGVQTYEQYF
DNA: TGTGCCAGCGGAAAGCCAGGGGTACAAACCTACGAGCAGTACTTC

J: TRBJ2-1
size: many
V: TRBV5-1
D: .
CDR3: CASSLGGSNEQFF
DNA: TGCGCCAGCAGCTTGGGAGGTTCAAATGAGCAGTTCTTC

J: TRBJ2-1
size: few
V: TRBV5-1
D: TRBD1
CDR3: CASSFGTGAYNEQFF
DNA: TGCGCCAGCAGCTTCGGGACAGGGGCCTACAATGAGCAGTTCTTC

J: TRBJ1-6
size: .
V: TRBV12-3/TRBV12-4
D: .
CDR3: CASSQDILNSPLHF
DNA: TGTGCCAGCAGCCAGGACATTTTAAATTCACCCCTCCACTTT

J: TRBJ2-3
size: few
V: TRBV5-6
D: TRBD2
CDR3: CASTLYLRLAGEGDTQYF
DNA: TGTGCCAGCACATTATACTTACGACTAGCGGGAGAGGGAGATACGCAGTATTTT

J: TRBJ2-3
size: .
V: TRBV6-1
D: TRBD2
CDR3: CASSSGTSATDTQYF
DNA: TGTGCCAGCAGCTCCGGGACTAGCGCCACAGATACGCAGTATTTT

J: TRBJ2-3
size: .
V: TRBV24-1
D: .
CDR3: CATSRTDTQYF
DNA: TGTGCCACCAGCCGGACAGATACGCAGTATTTT

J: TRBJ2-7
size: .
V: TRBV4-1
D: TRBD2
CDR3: CASSPPSGGSHEQYF
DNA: TGCGCCAGCAGCCCCCCTTCGGGCGGGAGCCACGAGCAGTACTTC

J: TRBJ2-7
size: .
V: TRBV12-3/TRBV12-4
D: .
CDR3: CASSLSRGAAQPYEQYF
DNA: TGTGCCAGCAGTTTGTCCAGGGGGGCGGCACAGCCCTACGAGCAGTACTTC

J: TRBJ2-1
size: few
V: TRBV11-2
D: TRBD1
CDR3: CASRIPGQGQAEQFF
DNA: TGTGCCAGCAGAATACCGGGACAGGGTCAGGCTGAGCAGTTCTTC

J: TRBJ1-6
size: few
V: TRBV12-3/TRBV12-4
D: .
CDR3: CASSPPRTVSSPLHF
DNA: TGTGCCAGCAGTCCGCCCAGGACGGTCTCGTCACCCCTCCACTTT

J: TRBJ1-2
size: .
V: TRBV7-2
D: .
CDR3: CASSPGPRVYGYTF
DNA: TGTGCCAGCAGCCCGGGGCCAAGGGTCTATGGCTACACCTTC

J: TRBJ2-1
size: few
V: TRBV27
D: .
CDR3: CASKPQRFYNEQFF
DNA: TGTGCCAGCAAGCCTCAGCGGTTCTACAATGAGCAGTTCTTC

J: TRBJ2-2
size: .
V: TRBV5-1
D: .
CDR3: CASSSRQIANTGELFF
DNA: TGCGCCAGCAGCTCGCGACAGATCGCGAACACCGGGGAGCTGTTTTTT

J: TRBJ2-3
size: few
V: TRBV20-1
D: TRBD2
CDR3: CSARALREGSDTQYF
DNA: TGCAGTGCTAGAGCTTTACGGGAGGGGTCAGATACGCAGTATTTT

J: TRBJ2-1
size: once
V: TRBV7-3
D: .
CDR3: CASSLNVDSYNEQFF
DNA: TGTGCCAGCAGCTTAAATGTGGATTCCTACAATGAGCAGTTCTTC

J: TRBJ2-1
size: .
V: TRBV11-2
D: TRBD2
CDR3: CASSVSGTSSYNEQFF
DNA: TGTGCCAGCAGCGTTAGCGGGACAAGCTCCTACAATGAGCAGTTCTTC

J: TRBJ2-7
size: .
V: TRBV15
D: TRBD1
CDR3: CATSRDTGDPYEQYF
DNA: TGTGCCACCAGCAGAGATACAGGGGACCCCTACGAGCAGTACTTC